The 11 T cell receptor beta chains below were found in one sample sequenced in a study of cytomegalovirus exposure and HLA in healthy donors. This PCR relied on a set of 60 Vbeta primers and 13 Jbeta primers. Libraries were prepared by immunoSEQ multiplex PCR; TCRdb keeps only in-frame clonotypes and omits some of them. The table shows about 75,000 clones, with roughly 82% occurring only once. The sequencing sample was made of PBMCs. The receptor source for this set is a man aged 70-80 years in good health and CMV-seropositive.

CDR3 sequence reads: CASSWAFPDRGAFF. The CDR3 nucleotides read TGCGCCAGCAGCTGGGCGTTTCCGGACAGGGGAGCTTTCTTT. V gene TRBV5-1 combines with J gene TRBJ1-1, with 9 positions matching TRBD1. Germline CDR1 SGHRS, CDR2 YFSETQ. This CDR3 spans 14 amino acids. With 3 bases clipped from V and 10 bases from J, the junction kept 10 bases outside the gene matches.

The chain is built from TRBV10-2 and TRBJ2-3; 7 bases map to TRBD1. Germline values: CDR1 WSHSY, CDR2 SAAADI. Losses at the gene ends were 6 bases for V and 3 bases for J; bases not matched to a gene: 9. CDR3 length: 15 residues. This CDR3 reads CASRTGTVTTDTQYF. CDR3 coding DNA: TGCGCCAGCAGGACCGGGACAGTAACTACAGATACGCAGTATTTT.

The chain has TRBV18 and TRBJ2-1; D possibly corresponds to TRBD1 (6 bases). The CDR3 runs 14 residues. The germline gives CDR1 KGHSH, CDR2 LQKENI. Trimming removed 3 bases from V and 5 bases from J, with 11 bases in between. The CDR3 region has the DNA TGTGCCAGCTCACCCTCGGGACACAACAATGAGCAGTTCTTC. Its translation: CASSPSGHNNEQFF.

The chain is built from TRBV5-4 and TRBJ2-5; 11 nucleotides line up with TRBD1. The V segment lost 3 bases and the J segment 13 bases; nucleotides outside the gene matches: 5. CDR3 size: 12 residues. CDR1 is SGHNT, CDR2 YYREEE, per germline (reference sequence). The chain's CDR3 is CASSWDRGSLYF. CDR3 in DNA: TGTGCCAGCAGCTGGGACAGGGGGTCCCTGTACTTC.

This clone has a handful of counts. This sequence joins TRBV7-8 and TRBJ2-2, with TRBD1 identical over 8 bases. Trimming took 1 base from V and 3 from J; bases not matched to a gene: 4. The CDR3 sequence is 16 residues long. Germline CDR1 reads SGHVS; CDR2 reads FQNEAQ. CDR3 loop: CASSLVVTGDTGELFF. Here the CDR3 DNA reads TGTGCCAGCAGCTTAGTGGTGACAGGGGACACCGGGGAGCTGTTTTTT. The full variable domain, rest sourced from reference TRBV7-8 and TRBJ2-2, is GAGVSQSPRYKVAKRGQDVALRCDPISGHVSLFWYQQALGQGPEFLTYFQNEAQLDKSGLPSDRFFAERPEGSVSTLKIQRTQQEDSAVYLCASSLVVTGDTGELFFGEGSRLTVL.

The V call is TRBV7-9, the J call TRBJ1-2, with a possible D match to TRBD1 (6 bases). The CDR3 totals 16 residues. Germline V gives CDR1 SEHNR, CDR2 FQNEAQ (reference sequence). V was trimmed by 5 bases and J by 5 bases, leaving 21 bases between them. As DNA, the CDR3 is TGTGCCAGCAGCCGGAGCCCGAGACAGGAGTTTTATGGCTACACCTTC. Amino acid sequence: CASSRSPRQEFYGYTF. The full variable domain, its missing parts supplied by reference TRBV7-9 and TRBJ1-2, is DTGVSQNPRHKITKRGQNVTFRCDPISEHNRLYWYRQTLGQGPEFLTYFQNEAQLEKSRLLSDRFSAERPKGSFSTLEIQRTEQGDSAMYLCASSRSPRQEFYGYTFGSGTRLTVV.

As DNA, the CDR3 is TGTGCCAGCAGCCCTACAGGGGTAAGGAGCAATCAGCCCCAGCATTTT. Translating it yields CASSPTGVRSNQPQHF. The rearrangement joins TRBV28 to TRBJ1-5, with 7 bases aligning to TRBD1. CDR3 length: 16 residues. J lost 1 base, V lost 6 bases, and 9 bases had no gene match. Germline V gene lookup returns CDR1 MDHEN and CDR2 SYDVKM.

The chain carries TRBV7-9 and TRBJ2-3; 8 positions match TRBD1. Germline loops: CDR1 SEHNR, CDR2 FQNEAQ (reference sequence). Germline trimming cut 5 bases from V and 4 bases from J; bases unmatched to any gene: 8. This CDR3 is 15 amino acids long. DNA of the CDR3: TGTGCCAGCAGCCAAAGGGGACAGGCGGCAGATACGCAGTATTTT. Translating it yields CASSQRGQAADTQYF.

The V gene is TRBV19, the J gene TRBJ2-7, with TRBD1 as a possible D gene (8 bases). The CDR3 consists of 12 residues. Germline CDR1 reads LNHDA; CDR2 reads SQIVND (reference sequence). The CDR3 bases are TGTGGGGGGGGACAGGTAGACTACGAGCAGTACTTC. Amino acid sequence: CGGGQVDYEQYF.

This clone occurred once. V is TRBV7-8 and J is TRBJ2-3, with 11 nucleotides matching TRBD2. The ends lost 4 bases at V and 5 bases at J; junction bases unmatched: 8. Germline V gene lookup returns CDR1 SGHVS and CDR2 FQNEAQ. This CDR3 is 16 amino acids long. The CDR3 nucleotides read TGTGCCAGCAGCTCCCCTAGCGGGGGGCGGGGAGATACGCAGTATTTT. Translation: CASSSPSGGRGDTQYF.

The rearrangement links TRBV6-5 to TRBJ2-3; no clear D gene. The CDR3 is 13 residues long. The V end lost 0 bases, the J end lost 6 bases, and 7 bases lay between the germline ends. The germline CDR1 and CDR2 sequences are MNHEY and SVGAGI. CDR3 amino acids: CASSYSRADTQYF. The CDR3 DNA sequence: TGTGCCAGCAGTTACTCGAGAGCGGATACGCAGTATTTT.